This T cell receptor (beta chain) originates from a study of regulatory T cells. Primers: 52 TRBV forward and 13 TRBJ reverse. Assay used: immunoSEQ multiplex PCR; TCRdb lists only in-frame clones, some missing. Here the sample spans some 23,000 clones, approximately 90% being singletons. The sample holds a few counts of this clone. The target antigen is unknown. This CDR3 has 13 residues. Germline-derived CDR1 and CDR2 are MNHNS and SASEGT. V lost 5 bases, J lost 4 bases, and 3 bases stayed unmatched. General study findings and limits: Hydrophobic residues at CDR3 positions 6 and 7 were enriched in conventional CD4+ T cells of CD3G-deficient patients.

The material sequenced was conventional CD4+ T cells sorted from blood. The rearrangement links TRBV6-1 to TRBJ1-2; TRBD1 matches 8 bases. This TCR came from a child between 5 and 17 years old with CD3G deficiency. This CDR3 reads CASSRDRSYGYTF. The CDR3, as DNA: TGTGCCAGCAGTAGGGACAGGTCCTATGGCTACACCTTC.